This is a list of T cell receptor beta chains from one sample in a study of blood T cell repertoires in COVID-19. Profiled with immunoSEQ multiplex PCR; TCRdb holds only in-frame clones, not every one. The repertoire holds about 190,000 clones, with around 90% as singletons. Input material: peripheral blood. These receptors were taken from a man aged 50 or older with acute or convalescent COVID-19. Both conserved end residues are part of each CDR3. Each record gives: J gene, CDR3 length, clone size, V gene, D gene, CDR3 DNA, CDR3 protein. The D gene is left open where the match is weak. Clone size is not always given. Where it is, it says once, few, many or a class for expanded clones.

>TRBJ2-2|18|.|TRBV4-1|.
TGCGCCAGCAGCCCTGCTTTGGGTGGGGGCGCTAAAACCGGGGAGCTGTTTTTT
CASSPALGGGAKTGELFF
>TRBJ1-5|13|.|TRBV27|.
TGTGCCAGCAGCCTAGGGAGGAATCAGCCCCAGCATTTT
CASSLGRNQPQHF
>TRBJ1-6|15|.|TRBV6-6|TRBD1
TGTGCCAGCAGTTACTCGGACAGGGAAGGATCACCCCTCCACTTT
CASSYSDREGSPLHF
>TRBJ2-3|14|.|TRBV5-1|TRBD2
TGCGCCAGCAGCTTGGCCACTAGCGCAGATACGCAGTATTTT
CASSLATSADTQYF
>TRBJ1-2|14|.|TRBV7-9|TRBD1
TGTGCCAGCAGCTTAACGACAGGGTCCTATGGCTACACCTTC
CASSLTTGSYGYTF
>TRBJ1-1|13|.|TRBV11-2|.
TGTGCCAGCAGCTCCGACAGGTTCGCTGAAGCTTTCTTT
CASSSDRFAEAFF
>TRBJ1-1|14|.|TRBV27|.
TGTGCCAGCAGTTTATGGCGGGAGAACACTGAAGCTTTCTTT
CASSLWRENTEAFF
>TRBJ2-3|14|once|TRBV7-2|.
TGTGCCAGCAGCTCCGGCTGGGGGCCAGATACGCAGTATTTT
CASSSGWGPDTQYF
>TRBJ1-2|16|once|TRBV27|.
TGTGCCAGCAGTGACAGCCCAGGGTCCCTTGGGTGGGGCTACACCTTC
CASSDSPGSLGWGYTF
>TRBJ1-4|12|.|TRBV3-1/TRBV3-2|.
TGTGCCAGCAGCCAAGGACCCGGGAGACTGTTTTTT
CASSQGPGRLFF
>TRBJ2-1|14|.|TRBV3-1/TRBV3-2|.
TGTGCCAGCAGCATAAGCCGAGGTTACAATGAGCAGTTCTTC
CASSISRGYNEQFF
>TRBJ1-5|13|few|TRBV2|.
TGTGCCAGCAACCAGGGAGGAAATCAGCCCCAGCATTTT
CASNQGGNQPQHF
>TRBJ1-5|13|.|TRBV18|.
TGTGCCAGCTCATCTCTCAGGGATAAGCCCCAGCATTTT
CASSSLRDKPQHF
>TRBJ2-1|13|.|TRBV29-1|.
TGCAGCGTTGAAATGTCAGGGGGGAATGAGCAGTTCTTC
CSVEMSGGNEQFF
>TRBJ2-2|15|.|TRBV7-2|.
TGTGCCAGCAGCCCCTTACCACTAGGTCCCGGGGAGCTGTTTTTT
CASSPLPLGPGELFF
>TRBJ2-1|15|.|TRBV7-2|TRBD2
TGTGCCAGCAGCTTAGTAGGACTAGCTCGGAATGAGCAGTTCTTC
CASSLVGLARNEQFF
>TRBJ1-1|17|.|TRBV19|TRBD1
TGTGCCAGTAGTATCAGGGGGCGCGGTGGTGGGAACACTGAAGCTTTCTTT
CASSIRGRGGGNTEAFF
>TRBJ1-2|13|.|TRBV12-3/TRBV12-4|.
TGTGCCAGCACCCAAGGGGGATCTAGGGGCTACACCTTC
CASTQGGSRGYTF
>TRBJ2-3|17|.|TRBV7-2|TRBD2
TGTGCCAGCAGCTTAGATGCCCAGCGGGGAGGCACAGATACGCAGTATTTT
CASSLDAQRGGTDTQYF
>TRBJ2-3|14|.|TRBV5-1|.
TGCGCCAGCAGCGAGAGAACGGGGGCAGATACGCAGTATTTT
CASSERTGADTQYF
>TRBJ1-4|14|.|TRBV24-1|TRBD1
TGTGCCACCAGTTCCGGGACAGGTGCACAAAAACTGTTTTTT
CATSSGTGAQKLFF
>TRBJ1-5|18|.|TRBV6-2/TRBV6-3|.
TGTGCCAGCAGTTTCGTCACAGGGAGTTCTTGGAGCAATCAGCCCCAGCATTTT
CASSFVTGSSWSNQPQHF